Sequencing of this TCR beta chain was carried out in a study of cytotoxic CD8 clonotypes in ibrutinib-treated CLL (dated by TCRdb to the early 2020s). Context from the whole study: The cohort was composed of roughly ten relapsed/refractory and roughly 16 treatment-naive patients; IGHV unmutated status was identified in roughly 18 patients. Of the roughly 90 participants in the trial, about 25 had longitudinal samples available. Samples averaged approximately 260,000 productive templates and approximately 100,000 productive rearrangements. Cryopreserved peripheral blood mononuclear cells were obtained before treatment, at response, and at either sustained remission or disease progression. Response samples were obtained after a median of roughly 13 months of treatment, with a range of roughly 6 to 40 months. Partial responses were observed in approximately 24 patients and complete responses in 2; after a median follow-up of about 69 months, remission was maintained in some 14 patients and progression was observed in approximately twelve.

On a MiSeq, deep resolution sequencing aimed for a depth between 1 in 1 million and 1 in 200,000 T cells, with each clonotype covered approximately 9.8x on average. The immunoSEQ hsTCRB Kit was used to generate the TCR beta libraries. Turning to the authors' computational methods: The data were analyzed with ImmunoSEQ Analyzer and ImmunoSEQ Data Assistant, and V, D and J gene assignments followed IMGT definitions. Clonality, which ranges from 0 to 1, was calculated as one minus the normalized Shannon entropy of productive rearrangement frequencies. Public clonotype analysis was restricted to overrepresented clonotypes comprising at least 0.05% of each patient's repertoire. Repertoires from 10 to 15 age-matched healthy donors in immuneACCESS were used as clonality controls. The source is immuneACCESS, and TCRdb retained only in-frame sequences with V and J called. Part of the clones is not carried over; for the studies checked, unresolved V genes explain less than half of this, and the remainder is unexplained. The DNA gave D and trimming, while V, J and clone size come from that table. The sample profile shows almost 85,000 clones; around 84% of them were found once. In total, the top ten clones hold roughly 5% of the sample.

V gives up 2 bases and J gives up 7 bases, and the segment between their germline ends measures 18 bases. Including the terminal cysteine and phenylalanine, the CDR3 comprises 15 residues. Kept here is only the CDR3 DNA, which spans 45 bases and is read in frame from base 1. Looking up the germline V gene yields CDR1 MGHRA and CDR2 YSYEKL. Beyond this particular receptor, the publication reports: Public clonotypes were found to be uncommon and were observed to contract or remain stable during treatment; the increase in clonality was shown to reflect expansion of private clonotypes at ibrutinib response. Clonality increased at ibrutinib response, stayed stable in sustained remission, and fell back toward baseline at progression. At baseline, clonality was higher than in age-matched healthy donors and showed a strong correlation with circulating CD8+ T-cell counts. Lymph node repertoires were not examined, and the timing of sampling was not matched between patients in sustained remission and those whose disease progressed.

To note about this clone: Its antigen specificity is not known. There are no base qualities to consult, and no much larger clone falls within one base.

Roughly 2.2 micrograms of genomic DNA were extracted from cryopreserved PBMCs for TCR beta library preparation. Longitudinal blood samples from CLL patients receiving ibrutinib monotherapy were subjected to high-throughput TCR beta sequencing. Patients were enrolled in a phase 2 open-label single-center ibrutinib monotherapy trial. The sample here was PBMCs, taken before ibrutinib treatment. In this chain, TRBV4-1 is recombined with TRBJ2-7; the best D guess is TRBD1, with 6 bases matching. This TCR was recovered from a human donor with chronic lymphocytic leukemia. The sequenced DNA: TGCGCCAGCAGCCAATCTCTACAGGGAATAAGAGAGCAGTACTTC. This yields the protein CASSQSLQGIREQYF.